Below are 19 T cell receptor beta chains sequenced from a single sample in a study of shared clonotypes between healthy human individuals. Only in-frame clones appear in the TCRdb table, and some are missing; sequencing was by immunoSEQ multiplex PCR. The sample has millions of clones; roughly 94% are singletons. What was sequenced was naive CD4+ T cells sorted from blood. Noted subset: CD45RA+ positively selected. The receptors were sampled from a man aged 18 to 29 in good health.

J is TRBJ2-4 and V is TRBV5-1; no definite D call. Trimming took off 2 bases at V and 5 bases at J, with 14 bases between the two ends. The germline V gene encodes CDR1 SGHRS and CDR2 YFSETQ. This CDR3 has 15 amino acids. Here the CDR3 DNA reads TGCGCCAGCAGCTTAGACTTCCTAGGTGAAAACATTCAGTACTTC. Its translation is CASSLDFLGENIQYF.

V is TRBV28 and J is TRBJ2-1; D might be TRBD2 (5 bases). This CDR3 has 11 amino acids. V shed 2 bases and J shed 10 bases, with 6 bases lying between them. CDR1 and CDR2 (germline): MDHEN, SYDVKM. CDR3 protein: CASSLKREQFF. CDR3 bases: TGTGCCAGCAGTTTAAAGCGGGAGCAGTTCTTC.

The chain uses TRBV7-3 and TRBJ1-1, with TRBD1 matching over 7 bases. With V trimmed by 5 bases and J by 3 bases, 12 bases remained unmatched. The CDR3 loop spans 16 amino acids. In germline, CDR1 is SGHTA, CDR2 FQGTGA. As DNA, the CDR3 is TGTGCCAGCAGCCGATGGCCCAGGGACAGTTACACTGAAGCTTTCTTT. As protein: CASSRWPRDSYTEAFF.

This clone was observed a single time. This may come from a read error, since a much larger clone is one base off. The CDR3 loop reads CAASREGNSYEQYF. Written as DNA, the CDR3 is TGTGCCGCCAGCAGAGAGGGCAACTCCTACGAGCAGTACTTC. The chain is built from TRBV15 and TRBJ2-5; D might be TRBD2 (5 bases). The better agreement between TRBJ2-7 and the DNA end casts doubt on the J call. The CDR3 spans 14 residues. From germline, CDR1 is LNHNV and CDR2 YYDKDF (reference sequence).

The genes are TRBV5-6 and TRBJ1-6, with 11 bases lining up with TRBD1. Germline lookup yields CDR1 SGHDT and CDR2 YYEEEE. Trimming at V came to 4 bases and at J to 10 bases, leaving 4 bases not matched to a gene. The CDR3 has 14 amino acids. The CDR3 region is CASSAGQGGSPLHF. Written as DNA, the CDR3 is TGTGCCAGCAGCGCGGGACAGGGGGGCTCACCCCTCCACTTT.

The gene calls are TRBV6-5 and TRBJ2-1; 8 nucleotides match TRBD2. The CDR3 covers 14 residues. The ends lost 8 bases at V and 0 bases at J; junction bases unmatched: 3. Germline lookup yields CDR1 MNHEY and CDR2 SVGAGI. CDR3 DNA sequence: TGTGCCAGCGCGGGAGGTAGCTCCTACAATGAGCAGTTCTTC. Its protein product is CASAGGSSYNEQFF.

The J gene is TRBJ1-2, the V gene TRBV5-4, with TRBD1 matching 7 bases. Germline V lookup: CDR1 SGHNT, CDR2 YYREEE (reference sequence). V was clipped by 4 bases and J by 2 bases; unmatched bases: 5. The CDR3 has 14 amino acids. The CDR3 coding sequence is TGTGCCAGCAGCAAGACAGGGTCCAACTATGGCTACACCTTC. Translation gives CASSKTGSNYGYTF. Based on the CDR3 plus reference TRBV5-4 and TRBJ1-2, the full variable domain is ETGVTQSPTHLIKTRGQQVTLRCSSQSGHNTVSWYQQALGQGPQFIFQYYREEENGRGNFPPRFSGLQFPNYSSELNVNALELDDSALYLCASSKTGSNYGYTFGSGTRLTVV.

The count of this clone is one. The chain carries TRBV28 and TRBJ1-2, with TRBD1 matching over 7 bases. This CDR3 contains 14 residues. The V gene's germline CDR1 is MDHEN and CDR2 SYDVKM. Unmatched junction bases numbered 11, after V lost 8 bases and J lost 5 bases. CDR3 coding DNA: TGTGCCAGCGCCCCGGGACAGCTACCTTATGGCTACACCTTC. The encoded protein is CASAPGQLPYGYTF.

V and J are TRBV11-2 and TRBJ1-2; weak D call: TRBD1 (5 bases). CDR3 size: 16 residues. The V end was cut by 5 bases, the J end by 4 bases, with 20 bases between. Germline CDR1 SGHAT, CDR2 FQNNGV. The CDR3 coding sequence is TGTGCCAGCAGCCCCCTAGGCTCCCCGGGGCCCTATGGCTACACCTTC. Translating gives CASSPLGSPGPYGYTF.

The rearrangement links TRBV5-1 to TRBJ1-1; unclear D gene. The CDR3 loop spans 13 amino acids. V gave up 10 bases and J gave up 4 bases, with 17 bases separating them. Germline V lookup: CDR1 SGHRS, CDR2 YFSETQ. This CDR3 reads CASSSGRATEAFF. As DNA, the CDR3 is TGCGCCTCCTCCTCCGGGAGGGCCACTGAAGCTTTCTTT.

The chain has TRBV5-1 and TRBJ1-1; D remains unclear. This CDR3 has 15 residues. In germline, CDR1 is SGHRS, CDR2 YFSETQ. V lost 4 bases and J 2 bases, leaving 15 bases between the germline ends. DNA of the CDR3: TGCGCCAGCAGCGTTCTGGGGAGTCCTAACACTGAAGCTTTCTTT. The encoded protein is CASSVLGSPNTEAFF.

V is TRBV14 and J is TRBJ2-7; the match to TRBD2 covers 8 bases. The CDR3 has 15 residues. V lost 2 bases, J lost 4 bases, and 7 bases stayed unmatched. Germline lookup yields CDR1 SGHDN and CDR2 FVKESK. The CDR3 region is CASSQSSGEWYEQYF. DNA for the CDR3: TGTGCCAGCAGCCAAAGTAGCGGGGAGTGGTACGAGCAGTACTTC.

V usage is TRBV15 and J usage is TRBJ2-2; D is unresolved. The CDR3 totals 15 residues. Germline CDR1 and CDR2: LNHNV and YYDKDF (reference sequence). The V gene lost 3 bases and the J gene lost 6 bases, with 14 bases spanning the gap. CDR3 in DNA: TGTGCCACCAGCAGGGAGCCCTTTTCGGCCGGGGAGCTGTTTTTT. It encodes CATSREPFSAGELFF.

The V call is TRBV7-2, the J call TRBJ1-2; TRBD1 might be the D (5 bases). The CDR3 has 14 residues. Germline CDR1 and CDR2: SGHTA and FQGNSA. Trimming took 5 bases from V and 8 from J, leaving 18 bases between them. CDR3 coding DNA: TGTGCCAGCAGCGCGCGTCAGGGCGCGAGGGGCTACACCTTC. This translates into CASSARQGARGYTF.

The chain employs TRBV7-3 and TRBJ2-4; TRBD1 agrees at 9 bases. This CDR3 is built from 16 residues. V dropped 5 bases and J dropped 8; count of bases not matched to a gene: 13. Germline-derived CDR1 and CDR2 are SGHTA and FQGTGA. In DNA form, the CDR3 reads TGTGCCAGCAGCCCCGGAAGGTGGACAGGGGAAGACATTCAGTACTTC. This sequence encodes CASSPGRWTGEDIQYF.

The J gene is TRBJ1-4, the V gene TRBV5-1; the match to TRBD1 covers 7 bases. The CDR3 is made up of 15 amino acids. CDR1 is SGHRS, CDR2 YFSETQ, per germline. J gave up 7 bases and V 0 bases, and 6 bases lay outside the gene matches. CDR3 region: CASSLAETGFEKLFF. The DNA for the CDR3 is TGCGCCAGCAGCTTGGCCGAGACAGGGTTTGAAAAACTGTTTTTT.

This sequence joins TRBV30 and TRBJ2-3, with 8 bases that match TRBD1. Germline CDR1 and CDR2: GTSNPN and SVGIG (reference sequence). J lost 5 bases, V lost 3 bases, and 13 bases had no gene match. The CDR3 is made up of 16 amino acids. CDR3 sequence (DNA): TGTGCCTGGAGCACCCTGGGCAGGGGGCGCGGAGATACGCAGTATTTT. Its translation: CAWSTLGRGRGDTQYF.

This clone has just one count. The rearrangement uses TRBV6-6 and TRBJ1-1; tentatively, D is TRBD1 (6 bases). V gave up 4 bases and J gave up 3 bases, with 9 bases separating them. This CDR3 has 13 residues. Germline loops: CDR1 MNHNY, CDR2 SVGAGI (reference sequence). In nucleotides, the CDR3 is TGTGCCAGCAGTTCGGGGGCGGACACTGAAGCTTTCTTT. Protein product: CASSSGADTEAFF.

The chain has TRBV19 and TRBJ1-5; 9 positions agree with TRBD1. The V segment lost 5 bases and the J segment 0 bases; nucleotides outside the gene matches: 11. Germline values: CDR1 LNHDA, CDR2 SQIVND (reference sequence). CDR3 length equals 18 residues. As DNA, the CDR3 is TGTGCCAGTAGTGTCGATGGGACAGGGCGGATTAGCAATCAGCCCCAGCATTTT. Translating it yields CASSVDGTGRISNQPQHF.